Sequencing of this T cell receptor (beta chain) was carried out in a study of CD8+CD57+ T cells in acquired aplastic anemia. General observations from the study: A set of roughly 27 CD8+ CDR3 sequences was shared between patients and controls, and these sequences appeared highly expressed in patients. CD8+ Simpson's diversity in patients was not significantly different from that in controls.

All sequencing subjects had displayed CD8+CD57+ cell expansion on flow cytometry. Every one of the patients had aplastic anemia (severe, acquired). Among the patients, none had received any therapy at the time of blood sampling. Genomic DNA constituted the template upon which TCR beta VDJ and CDR3 profiling was performed. TCRdb re-called the reads with MiXCR, one entry per CDR3 protein. The sample has around 200,000 distinct CDR3 sequences; less than 50% are singletons. Notes on this clonotype: The target antigen is unknown.

The germline CDR1 and CDR2 sequences are GTSNPN and SVGIG (reference sequence). The CDR3 is 12 amino acids. V was pared by 6 bases and J by 1 base, with 9 bases between. The clonotype originates from a human donor with aplastic anemia. V usage is TRBV30 and J usage is TRBJ1-1; D might be TRBD1 (5 bases). The sample was sorted CD4+, CD8+, or CD8+CD57+ T cells (not recorded which) from PBMCs. As DNA, the CDR3 is TGTGCCTGTAAGGGGAGGAACACTGAAGCTTTCTTT. Its translation is CACKGRNTEAFF.